A selection of T cell receptor beta chains follows, all from one sample in a study of blood T cell repertoires in COVID-19. Clones were read by immunoSEQ multiplex PCR, and TCRdb kept only the in-frame ones, dropping some. The sample has fewer than 120,000 clones, just over 75% seen once. The sequencing input was peripheral blood. These receptors were taken from a woman of 80 years or more with acute or convalescent COVID-19. Each CDR3 is given with its conserved first and last residue. A D gene is named only where the DNA matches it firmly. Clone size is not always given. Where it is, it says once, few, many or a class for expanded clones.

clone_size	v_call	d_call	j_call	cdr3_nt	cdr3_aa
NA	TRBV19	TRBD1	TRBJ1-2	TGTGCCAGTAGTATACTTCCGGGACAGGGGGCCTATGGCTACACCTTC	CASSILPGQGAYGYTF
NA	TRBV30	NA	TRBJ1-3	TGTGCCTGGAGGACAGGTTCCTCTGGAAACACCATATATTTT	CAWRTGSSGNTIYF
NA	TRBV9	TRBD2	TRBJ2-1	TGTGCCAGCAGCGTAGGAGGAGGTAGCGGGAGCTCCTACAATGAGCAGTTCTTC	CASSVGGGSGSSYNEQFF
NA	TRBV10-3	TRBD2	TRBJ2-7	TGTGCCATCAGTGAGGGGACTAGCGGCGAGCAGTACTTC	CAISEGTSGEQYF
NA	TRBV25-1	NA	TRBJ2-7	TGTGCCAGCAGTGCTTCGGACAGATCGTACGAGCAGTACTTC	CASSASDRSYEQYF
NA	TRBV27	NA	TRBJ1-5	TGTGCCAGCAGTTTTAACAATCAGCCCCAGCATTTT	CASSFNNQPQHF
few	TRBV2	NA	TRBJ1-4	TGTGCCAGCAGTCTGAATGAAAAACTGTTTTTT	CASSLNEKLFF
NA	TRBV9	NA	TRBJ1-4	TGTGCCAGCACCCCGGGAGGGAGTCATAATGAAAAACTGTTTTTT	CASTPGGSHNEKLFF
NA	TRBV14	TRBD2	TRBJ2-1	TGTGCCAGCAGCCAAGCCGCGACTAGCGGGAAAACCTACAATGAGCAGTTCTTC	CASSQAATSGKTYNEQFF
NA	TRBV21-1	NA	TRBJ2-2	TGTGCCAGCAGCAAAACTTCCGGGGAGCAGACTAGGACCGGGGAGCTGTTTTTT	CASSKTSGEQTRTGELFF
NA	TRBV5-1	TRBD1	TRBJ2-7	TGCGCCAGCAGCGTGGGGACAGGGGGTAACTACGAGCAGTACTTC	CASSVGTGGNYEQYF
once	TRBV27	TRBD1	TRBJ2-7	TGTGCCAGCAGTTTATTGGGACAGGGCCACGAGCAGTACTTC	CASSLLGQGHEQYF
few	TRBV3-1/TRBV3-2	NA	TRBJ1-1	TGTGCCAGCAGCCAACTCGGCACTGAAGCTTTCTTT	CASSQLGTEAFF
once	TRBV5-1	NA	TRBJ1-5	TGCGCCAGCAGCTCTCAGGGAGGCCAGCCCCAGCATTTT	CASSSQGGQPQHF
NA	TRBV24-1	NA	TRBJ2-2	TGTGCCACCGGGAGGACGAACACCGGGGAGCTGTTTTTT	CATGRTNTGELFF
NA	TRBV7-3	NA	TRBJ1-6	TGTGCCAGCAGCTCAGGGGCGGATTCACCCCTCCACTTT	CASSSGADSPLHF
NA	TRBV5-1	TRBD1	TRBJ1-2	TGCGCCAGCGCGCCCGGGACAGGGGGGTTGCTTATCACCTTC	CASAPGTGGLLITF
NA	TRBV30	NA	TRBJ1-1	TGTGCCTGGAAACCTAGGCTGAACACTGAAGCTTTCTTT	CAWKPRLNTEAFF
medium-sized	TRBV28	TRBD1	TRBJ2-2	TGTGCCAGCACTTTGCAGACAGGGGGCGGAACCGGGGAGCTGTTTTTT	CASTLQTGGGTGELFF
few	TRBV10-3	TRBD1	TRBJ1-6	TGTGCCATCAGTTCTACGGGACAGAATAATTCACCCCTCCACTTT	CAISSTGQNNSPLHF
once	TRBV6-5	NA	TRBJ2-7	TGTGCCAGCAGTTACTCCGCGCTACCCTCCTACGAGCAGTACTTC	CASSYSALPSYEQYF
NA	TRBV5-1	TRBD1	TRBJ1-1	TGCGCCAGCAGCGCGTCCCCGGGACAGGGGACTGAAGCTTTCTTT	CASSASPGQGTEAFF
NA	TRBV18	NA	TRBJ2-3	TGTGCCAGCTCACCACCTTCTGGCACAGATACGCAGTATTTT	CASSPPSGTDTQYF
NA	TRBV7-8	NA	TRBJ2-3	TGTGCCAGCAGCGATAGAAGGGGAAACACAGATACGCAGTATTTT	CASSDRRGNTDTQYF
NA	TRBV5-1	TRBD1	TRBJ2-7	TGCGCCAGCCGGACAGGGGGGCCGGGTAGCTCCTACGAGCAGTACTTC	CASRTGGPGSSYEQYF
NA	TRBV19	TRBD1	TRBJ2-7	TGTGCCAGTAGTATAGCGGGACAGGGCTACGAGCAGTACTTC	CASSIAGQGYEQYF
NA	TRBV5-4	TRBD1	TRBJ1-5	TGTGCCAGCAGCTTGACAAGACAGGGGGGGAGCAATCAGCCCCAGCATTTT	CASSLTRQGGSNQPQHF
NA	TRBV11-2	NA	TRBJ2-5	TGTGCCAGCAGCTTCGGTACCACCCGGGAGACCCAGTACTTC	CASSFGTTRETQYF